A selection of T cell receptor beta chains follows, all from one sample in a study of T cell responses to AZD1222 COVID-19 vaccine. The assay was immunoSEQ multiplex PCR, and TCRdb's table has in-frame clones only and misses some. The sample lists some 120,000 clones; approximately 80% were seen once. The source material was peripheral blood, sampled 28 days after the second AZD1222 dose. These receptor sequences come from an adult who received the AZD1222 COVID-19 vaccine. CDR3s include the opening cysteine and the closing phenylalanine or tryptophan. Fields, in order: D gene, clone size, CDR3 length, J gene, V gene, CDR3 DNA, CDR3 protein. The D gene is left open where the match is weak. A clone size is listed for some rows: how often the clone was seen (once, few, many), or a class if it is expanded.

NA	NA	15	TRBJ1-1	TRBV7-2	TGTGCCAGCAGCTTAGCAGGGGGTCTTAGCACTGAAGCTTTCTTT	CASSLAGGLSTEAFF
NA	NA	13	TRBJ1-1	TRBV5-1	TGCGCCAGCAGACAACAGGGCAGCACTGAAGCTTTCTTT	CASRQQGSTEAFF
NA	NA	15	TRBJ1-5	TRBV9	TGTGCCAGCAGCTACAGAGACACACAAAATTTCCCCCAGCATTTT	CASSYRDTQNFPQHF
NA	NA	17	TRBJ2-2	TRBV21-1	TGTGCCAGCAGCAGCACCGTGAGACTAGCGGGGACCGGGGAGCTGTTTTTT	CASSSTVRLAGTGELFF
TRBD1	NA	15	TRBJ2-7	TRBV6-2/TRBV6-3	TGTGCCAGCAGTTACGGACAGGTCCCGCTTTGGGAGCAGTACTTC	CASSYGQVPLWEQYF
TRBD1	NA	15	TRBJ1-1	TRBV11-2	TGTGCCAGCAGCAGGACAGGGAATTCTATCACTGAAGCTTTCTTT	CASSRTGNSITEAFF
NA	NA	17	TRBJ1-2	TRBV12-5	TGTGCTAGTGGTTCCTCGAGAGAGGACGGAGCTAACTATGGCTACACCTTC	CASGSSREDGANYGYTF
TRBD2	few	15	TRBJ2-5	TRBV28	TGTGCCAGCAGTTTGGCGGGGGGCGGAAGAGAGACCCAGTACTTC	CASSLAGGGRETQYF
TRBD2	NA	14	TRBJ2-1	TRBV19	TGTGCCAGTAGTGACCGGGGGGGGTTCGATGAGCAGTTCTTC	CASSDRGGFDEQFF
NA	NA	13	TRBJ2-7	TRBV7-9	TGTGCCAGCAGCTTTTCAAGGGGCGTCGAGCAGTACTTC	CASSFSRGVEQYF
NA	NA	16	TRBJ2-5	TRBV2	TGTGCCAGCACCAAGGAAGCAAGTTCGGGATGGGCGACCCAGTACTTC	CASTKEASSGWATQYF
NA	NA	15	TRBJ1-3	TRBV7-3	TGTGCCAGCAGCCTCCAAGGATACCCGAGTGACACCATATATTTT	CASSLQGYPSDTIYF
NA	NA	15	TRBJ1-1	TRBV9	TGTGCCAGCAGCGTAGGGGTAGGCAGGGTCACTGAAGCTTTCTTT	CASSVGVGRVTEAFF
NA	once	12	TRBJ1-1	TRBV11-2	TGTGCCAGCGACTCCTGGGGCACTGAAGCTTTCTTT	CASDSWGTEAFF
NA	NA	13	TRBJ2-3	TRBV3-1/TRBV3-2	TGTGCCAGCAGCCAACTGGGTACAGATACGCAGTATTTT	CASSQLGTDTQYF
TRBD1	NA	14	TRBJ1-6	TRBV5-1	TGCGCCAGCAGCTTGGACAGGGGGTCGGCACCCCTCCACTTT	CASSLDRGSAPLHF
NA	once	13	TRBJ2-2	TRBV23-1	TGCGCCAGCACCCATGCGGGGACCGGGGAGCTGTTTTTT	CASTHAGTGELFF
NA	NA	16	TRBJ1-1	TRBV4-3	TGCGCCAGCAGCCCTACACCGTCAGGACAGAACACTGAAGCTTTCTTT	CASSPTPSGQNTEAFF
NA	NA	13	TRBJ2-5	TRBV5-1	TGCGCCAGCAGCCAGACAGTCCAAGAGACCCAGTACTTC	CASSQTVQETQYF
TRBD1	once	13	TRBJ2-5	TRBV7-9	TGTGCCAGCAGTGGGACAGCCCAAGAGACCCAGTACTTC	CASSGTAQETQYF
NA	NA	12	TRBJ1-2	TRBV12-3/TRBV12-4	TGTGCCAGCAGTCCGAGTCGGATGGGCTACACCTTC	CASSPSRMGYTF
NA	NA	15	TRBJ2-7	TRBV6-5	TGTGCCAGCAGTTACTCGATTCTAGGGGGGTACGAGCAGTACTTC	CASSYSILGGYEQYF
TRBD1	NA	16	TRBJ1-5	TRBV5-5	TGTGCCAGCAGAAGGACAGGGGGCGAGGGCAATCAGCCCCAGCATTTT	CASRRTGGEGNQPQHF
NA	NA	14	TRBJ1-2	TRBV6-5	TGTGCCAGCAGTTCCGCACAGGGAGACTATGGCTACACCTTC	CASSSAQGDYGYTF
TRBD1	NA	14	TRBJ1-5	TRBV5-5	TGTGCCAGCAGACGGACAGGGACCAATCAGCCCCAGCATTTT	CASRRTGTNQPQHF
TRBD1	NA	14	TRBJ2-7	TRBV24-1	TGTGCCACCAGTGCAGGGACAGGCCCCTACGAGCAGTACTTC	CATSAGTGPYEQYF
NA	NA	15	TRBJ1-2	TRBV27	TGTGCCAGCAGCGGTTCAGGGGCTCGGGGCTATGGCTACACCTTC	CASSGSGARGYGYTF
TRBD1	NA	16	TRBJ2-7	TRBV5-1	TGCGCCAGCAGCCCTGGGCGGCAGCAGGGGGCCTACGAGCAGTACTTC	CASSPGRQQGAYEQYF
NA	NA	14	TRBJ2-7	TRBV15	TGTGCCACCAGCAGACAGGGGTCTTTCGGCGAGCAGTACTTC	CATSRQGSFGEQYF
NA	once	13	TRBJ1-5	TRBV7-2	TGTGCCAGCAGCCCAGAACGGGATCAGCCCCAGCATTTT	CASSPERDQPQHF
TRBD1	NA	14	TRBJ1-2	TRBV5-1	TGCGCCAGCAGCGACGCACAGGGGGCAGGAGGCTACACCTTC	CASSDAQGAGGYTF
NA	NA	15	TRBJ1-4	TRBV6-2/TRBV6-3	TGTGCCAGCAGTTACTCATCCGTCGGTAATGAAAAACTGTTTTTT	CASSYSSVGNEKLFF
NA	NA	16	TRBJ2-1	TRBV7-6	TGTGCCAGCAGCTTAAACACAGACCCTAACTACAATGAGCAGTTCTTC	CASSLNTDPNYNEQFF
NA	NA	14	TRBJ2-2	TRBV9	TGTGCCAGCAGCATTGACTTGAACACCGGGGAGCTGTTTTTT	CASSIDLNTGELFF
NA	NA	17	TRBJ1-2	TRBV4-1	TGCGCCAGCAGCCAAGGAAGTGGAGACAGGACTAGAGGTGGCTACACCTTC	CASSQGSGDRTRGGYTF
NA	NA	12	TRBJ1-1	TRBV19	TGTGCCAGTCTGGAGAGGGCGTCTGAAGCTTTCTTT	CASLERASEAFF
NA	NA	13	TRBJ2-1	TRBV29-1	TGCAGCGTTGAAGGTTCTTCGGGAGATGAGCAGTTCTTC	CSVEGSSGDEQFF
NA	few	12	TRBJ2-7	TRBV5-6	TGTGCCAGCAGCTGGGGGGACGGGGAGCAGTACTTC	CASSWGDGEQYF
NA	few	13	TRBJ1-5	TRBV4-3	TGCGCCAGCAGCCAAGAGGCGAATCAGCCCCAGCATTTT	CASSQEANQPQHF
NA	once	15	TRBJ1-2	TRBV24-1	TGTGCCACCAGTGATCCCCGGGGGGGGGACTATGGCTACACCTTC	CATSDPRGGDYGYTF
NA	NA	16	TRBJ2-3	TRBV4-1	TGCGCCAGCAGCCCCGGGACACTTCTAAGCACAGATACGCAGTATTTT	CASSPGTLLSTDTQYF
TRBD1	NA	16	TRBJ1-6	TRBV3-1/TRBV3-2	TGTGCCAGCAGCCCGCCGACAGGGGCCTATAATTCACCCCTCCACTTT	CASSPPTGAYNSPLHF
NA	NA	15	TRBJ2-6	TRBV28	TGTGCCAGCAGGTACCAGGGCTCTGGGGCCAACGTCCTGACTTTC	CASRYQGSGANVLTF
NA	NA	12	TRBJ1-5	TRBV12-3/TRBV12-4	TGTGCCAGCAGTTCAGGGTCTCAGCCCCAGCATTTT	CASSSGSQPQHF
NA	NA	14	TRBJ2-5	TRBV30	TGTGCCTGGAGTGATCAGGGTGGAGGGGAGACCCAGTACTTC	CAWSDQGGGETQYF
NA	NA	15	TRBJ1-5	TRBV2	TGTGCCAGCAGCGCACTCGGTTCGGGGAATCAGCCCCAGCATTTT	CASSALGSGNQPQHF
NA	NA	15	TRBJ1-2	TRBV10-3	TGTGCCATCAGTGACCTTGGGGGTAAGGACTATGGCTACACCTTC	CAISDLGGKDYGYTF
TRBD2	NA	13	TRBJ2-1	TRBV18	TGTGCCAGCTCACTCGGACTAGTCGATGAGCAGTTCTTC	CASSLGLVDEQFF
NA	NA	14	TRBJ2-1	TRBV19	TGTGCCAGTAGTATACGAGGGGAGCGTGATGAGCAGTTCTTC	CASSIRGERDEQFF
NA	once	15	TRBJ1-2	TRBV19	TGTGCCAGTAGTATTGGGGATCCTTTTAACTATGGCTACACCTTC	CASSIGDPFNYGYTF
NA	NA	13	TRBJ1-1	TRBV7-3	TGTGCCAGCAGCAGGGTTGAGAACACTGAAGCTTTCTTT	CASSRVENTEAFF